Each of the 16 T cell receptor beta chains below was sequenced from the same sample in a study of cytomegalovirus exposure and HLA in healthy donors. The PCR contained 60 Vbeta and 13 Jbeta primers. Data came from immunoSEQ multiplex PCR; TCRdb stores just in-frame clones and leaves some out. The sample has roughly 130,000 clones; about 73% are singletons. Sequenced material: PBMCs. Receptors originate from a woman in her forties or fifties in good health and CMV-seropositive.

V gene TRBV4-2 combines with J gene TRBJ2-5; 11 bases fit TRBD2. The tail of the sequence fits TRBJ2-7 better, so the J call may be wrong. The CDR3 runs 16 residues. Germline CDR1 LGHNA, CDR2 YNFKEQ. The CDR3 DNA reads TGTGCCAGCAGCCTTCGAGGGACTAGCGGACCCTACGAGCAGTACTTC. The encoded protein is CASSLRGTSGPYEQYF.

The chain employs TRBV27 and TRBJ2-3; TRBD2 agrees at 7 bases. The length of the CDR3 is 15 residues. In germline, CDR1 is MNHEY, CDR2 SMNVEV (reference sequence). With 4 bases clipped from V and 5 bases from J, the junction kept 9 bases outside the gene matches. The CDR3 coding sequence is TGTGCCAGCAGTTCCTCGGGGAGGGCGGGAGATACGCAGTATTTT. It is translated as CASSSSGRAGDTQYF.

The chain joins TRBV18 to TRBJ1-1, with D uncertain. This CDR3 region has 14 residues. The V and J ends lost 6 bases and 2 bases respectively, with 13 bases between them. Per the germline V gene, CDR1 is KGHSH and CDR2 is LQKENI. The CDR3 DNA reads TGTGCCAGCTCCGGTGGGCTTAGTAACACTGAAGCTTTCTTT. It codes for CASSGGLSNTEAFF.

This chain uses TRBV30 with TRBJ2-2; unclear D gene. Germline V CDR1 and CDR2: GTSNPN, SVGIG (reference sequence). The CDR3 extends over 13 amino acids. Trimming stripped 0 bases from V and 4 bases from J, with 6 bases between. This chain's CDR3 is CAWSVGSTGELFF. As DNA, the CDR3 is TGTGCCTGGAGTGTCGGGTCCACCGGGGAGCTGTTTTTT.

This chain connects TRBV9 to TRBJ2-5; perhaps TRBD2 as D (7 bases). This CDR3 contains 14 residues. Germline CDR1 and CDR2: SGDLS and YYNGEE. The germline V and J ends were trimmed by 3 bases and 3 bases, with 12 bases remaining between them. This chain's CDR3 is CASSAGRGKETQYF. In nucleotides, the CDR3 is TGTGCCAGCAGCGCAGGGAGGGGGAAAGAGACCCAGTACTTC.

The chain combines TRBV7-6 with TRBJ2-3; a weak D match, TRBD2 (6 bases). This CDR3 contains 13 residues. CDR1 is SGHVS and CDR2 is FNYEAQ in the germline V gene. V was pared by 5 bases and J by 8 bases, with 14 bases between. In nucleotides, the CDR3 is TGTGCCAGCAGCCTATTGGGGGGTGGTACGCAGTATTTT. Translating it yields CASSLLGGGTQYF.

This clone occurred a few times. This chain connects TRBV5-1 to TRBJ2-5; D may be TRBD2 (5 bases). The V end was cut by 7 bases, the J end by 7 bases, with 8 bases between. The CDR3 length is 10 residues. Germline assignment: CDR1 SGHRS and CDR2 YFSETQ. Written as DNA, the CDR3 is TGCGCCAGCGGAGAGGGGACCCAGTACTTC. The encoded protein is CASGEGTQYF.

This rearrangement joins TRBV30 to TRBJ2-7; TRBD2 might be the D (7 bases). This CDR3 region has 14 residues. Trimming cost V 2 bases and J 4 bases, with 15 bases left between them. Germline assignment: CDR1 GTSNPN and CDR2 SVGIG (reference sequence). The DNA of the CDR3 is TGTGCCTGGAGTAAAGGGGGGGGCGGTTACGAGCAGTACTTC. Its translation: CAWSKGGGGYEQYF.

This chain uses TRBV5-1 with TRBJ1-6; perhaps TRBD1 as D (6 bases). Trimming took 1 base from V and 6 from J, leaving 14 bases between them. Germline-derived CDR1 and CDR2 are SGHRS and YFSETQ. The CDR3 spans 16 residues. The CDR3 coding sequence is TGCGCCAGCAGCTTGAGCGCAGGGGCTCGTAATTCACCCCTCCACTTT. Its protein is CASSLSAGARNSPLHF.

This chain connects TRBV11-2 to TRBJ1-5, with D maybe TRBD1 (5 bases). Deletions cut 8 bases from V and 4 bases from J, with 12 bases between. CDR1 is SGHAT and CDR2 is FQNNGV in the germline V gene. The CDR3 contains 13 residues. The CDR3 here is CASADGGNQPQHF. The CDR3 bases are TGTGCCAGCGCAGACGGGGGTAATCAGCCCCAGCATTTT.

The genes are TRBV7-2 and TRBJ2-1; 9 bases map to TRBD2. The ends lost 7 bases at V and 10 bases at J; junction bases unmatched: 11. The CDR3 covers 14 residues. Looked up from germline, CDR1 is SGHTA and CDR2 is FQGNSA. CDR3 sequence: CASTQQRGAGEQFF. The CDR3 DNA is TGTGCCAGCACCCAGCAGCGGGGGGCAGGGGAGCAGTTCTTC.

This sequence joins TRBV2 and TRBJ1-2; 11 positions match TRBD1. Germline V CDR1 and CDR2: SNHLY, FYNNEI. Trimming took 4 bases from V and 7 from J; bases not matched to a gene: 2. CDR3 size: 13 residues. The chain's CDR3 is CASSGGTGGGYTF. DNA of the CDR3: TGTGCCAGCAGTGGAGGGACAGGGGGTGGCTACACCTTC.

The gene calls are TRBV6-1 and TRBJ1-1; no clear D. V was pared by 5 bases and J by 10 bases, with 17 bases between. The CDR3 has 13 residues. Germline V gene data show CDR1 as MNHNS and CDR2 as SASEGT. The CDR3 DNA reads TGTGCCAGCAGTCCCACGGGAAGCGGTGGAGCTTTCTTT. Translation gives CASSPTGSGGAFF.

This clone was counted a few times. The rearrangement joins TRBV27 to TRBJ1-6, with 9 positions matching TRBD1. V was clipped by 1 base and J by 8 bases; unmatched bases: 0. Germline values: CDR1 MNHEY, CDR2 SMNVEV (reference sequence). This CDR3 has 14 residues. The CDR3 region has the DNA TGTGCCAGCAGTTTATGGACAGGGGATTCACCCCTCCACTTT. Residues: CASSLWTGDSPLHF.

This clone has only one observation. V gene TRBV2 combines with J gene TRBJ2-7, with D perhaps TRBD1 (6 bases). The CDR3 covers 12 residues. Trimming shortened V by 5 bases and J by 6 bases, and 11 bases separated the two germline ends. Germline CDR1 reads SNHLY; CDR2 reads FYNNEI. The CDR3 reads CASSSGAVEQYF. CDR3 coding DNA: TGTGCCAGCAGTTCAGGGGCGGTCGAGCAGTACTTC.

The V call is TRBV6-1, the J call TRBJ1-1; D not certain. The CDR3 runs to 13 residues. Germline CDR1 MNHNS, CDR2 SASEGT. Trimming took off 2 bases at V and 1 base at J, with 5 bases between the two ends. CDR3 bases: TGTGCCAGCAGTGAAAACAGGAACACTGAAGCTTTCTTT. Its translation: CASSENRNTEAFF.